Presented here are 2 T cell receptor beta chains from one specimen sequenced in a study of shared clonotypes between healthy human individuals. This table comes from immunoSEQ multiplex PCR, and its TCRdb copy is limited to in-frame clones, with some not included. The sample shows 490,000 or so clones, about 82% of them seen only once. The specimen sequenced was PBMCs. Receptor source: a woman in her forties in good health. Some clones in this sample may be carry-over from other donors' samples.

This clone has a single count. V is TRBV29-1 and J is TRBJ1-1, with D tentatively TRBD1 (5 bases). This CDR3 has 15 amino acids. CDR1 is SQVTM, CDR2 ANQGSEA, per germline. V was clipped by 6 bases and J by 1 base, with 18 bases between them. DNA for the CDR3: TGCAGCGTAATAGCCGAGGGGATGGGGAACACTGAAGCTTTCTTT. It encodes CSVIAEGMGNTEAFF. Full variable domain (remainder filled in from reference TRBV29-1 and TRBJ1-1): SAVISQKPSRDICQRGTSLTIQCQVDSQVTMMFWYRQQPGQSLTLIATANQGSEATYESGFVIDKFPISRPNLTFSTLTVSNMSPEDSSIYLCSVIAEGMGNTEAFFGQGTRLTVV.

This clone was found a few times. This CDR3 is also generated by other DNA sequences in the sample. This rearrangement joins TRBV7-2 to TRBJ2-1, with 11 nucleotides matching TRBD2. This CDR3 spans 14 amino acids. Germline CDR1 reads SGHTA; CDR2 reads FQGNSA. Unmatched junction bases numbered 0, after V lost 5 bases and J lost 3 bases. CDR3 region: CASSGLAGYNEQFF. The CDR3 coding sequence is TGTGCCAGCAGCGGACTAGCGGGCTACAATGAGCAGTTCTTC.